This T cell receptor (beta chain) was sequenced during a study of cytomegalovirus exposure and HLA in healthy donors. For the study at large: Among the roughly 400 donors who were genotyped, about 79% fell in the genetic ancestry cluster that is associated with self-reported Caucasian donors. Study findings and constraints: Both high specificity and high sensitivity reportedly marked the classifier's diagnosis of cytomegalovirus status. Researchers counted around 160 TCR beta chains as cytomegalovirus-associated.

Though probably carrying unrecorded immune exposures, donors were nominally healthy at sampling. The PCR used 60 Vbeta and 13 Jbeta primers. Produced via immunoSEQ multiplex PCR; TCRdb's table is partial and in-frame only. There are some 120,000 clones in the sample; approximately 75% occur only once, and around 1.9% lies in the top ten. The CDR3 totals 15 residues. The V and J ends lost 6 bases and 0 bases, in that order; junction bases with no gene match: 4. The V gene's germline CDR1 is SNHLY and CDR2 FYNNEI. Details on this clone: No antigen is known for it.

This chain uses TRBV2 with TRBJ2-3; TRBD1 matches at 9 bases. Sequenced input: PBMCs. The TCR was taken from a man in his forties in good health and CMV-seronegative. This chain's CDR3 is CASSDRGYSTDTQYF. The CDR3 DNA reads as TGTGCCAGCAGCGACAGGGGGTACAGCACAGATACGCAGTATTTT.